Described below is a single T cell receptor (beta chain) sequence and its context. Its matching antigen is unknown. CDR3 length equals 15 residues. The authors distributed each subset's genomic DNA evenly over several immunoSEQ plates. Here immunoSEQ multiplex PCR was the method, and the copy in TCRdb shows in-frame clones only, minus some. The data contain hundreds of thousands of clones, roughly 78% of them singletons. These data originate in a study of shared clonotypes between healthy human individuals. Study findings and constraints: Some clonotypes were shared by all four sorted-subset donors, while others were not shared. The non-shared ones had lower generation probabilities than the shared ones.

The sample taken for sequencing was memory CD4+ T cells sorted from blood. The subset was: CD45RA-negative fraction. The sequence was collected from a woman in her twenties or thirties in good health. The rearrangement links TRBV12-2 to TRBJ2-7; the table's D call, TRBD1, has no DNA check behind it. TRBV12-2 is classified as a pseudogene. CDR3 sequence: CASSLAGGQGYEQYF. Written as DNA, the CDR3 is TGTGCCAGCAGCTTAGCTGGGGGACAGGGTTACGAGCAGTACTTC.